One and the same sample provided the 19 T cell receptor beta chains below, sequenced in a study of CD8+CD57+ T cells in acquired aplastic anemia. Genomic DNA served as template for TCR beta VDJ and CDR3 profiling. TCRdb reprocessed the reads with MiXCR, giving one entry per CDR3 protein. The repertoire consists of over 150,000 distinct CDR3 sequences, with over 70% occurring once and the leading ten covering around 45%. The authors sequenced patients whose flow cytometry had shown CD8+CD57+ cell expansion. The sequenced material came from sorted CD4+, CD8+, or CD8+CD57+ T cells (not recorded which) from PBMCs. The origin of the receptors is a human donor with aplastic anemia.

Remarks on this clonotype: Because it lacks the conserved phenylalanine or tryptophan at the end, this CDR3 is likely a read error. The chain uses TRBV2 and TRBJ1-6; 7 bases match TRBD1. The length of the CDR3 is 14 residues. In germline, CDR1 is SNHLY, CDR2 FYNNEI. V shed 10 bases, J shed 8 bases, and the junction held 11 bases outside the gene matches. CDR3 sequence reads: CANRDRISYSPLHC. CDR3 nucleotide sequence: TGTGCCAACCGGGACAGAATTAGTTATTCACCCCTCCACTGT.

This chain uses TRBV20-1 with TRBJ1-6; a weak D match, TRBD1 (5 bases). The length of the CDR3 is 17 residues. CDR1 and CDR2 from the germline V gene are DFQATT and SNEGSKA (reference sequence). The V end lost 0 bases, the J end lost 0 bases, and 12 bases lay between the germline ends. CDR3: CSARDKRGSSYNSPLHF. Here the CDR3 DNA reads TGCAGTGCTAGAGATAAAAGGGGCAGCTCCTATAATTCACCCCTCCACTTT.

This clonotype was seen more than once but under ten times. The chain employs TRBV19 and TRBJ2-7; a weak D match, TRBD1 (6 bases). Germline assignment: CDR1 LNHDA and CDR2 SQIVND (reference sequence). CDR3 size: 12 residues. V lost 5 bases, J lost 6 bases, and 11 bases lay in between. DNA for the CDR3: TGTGCCAGTAGTCCAGGGGTTGCCGAGCAGTACTTC. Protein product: CASSPGVAEQYF.

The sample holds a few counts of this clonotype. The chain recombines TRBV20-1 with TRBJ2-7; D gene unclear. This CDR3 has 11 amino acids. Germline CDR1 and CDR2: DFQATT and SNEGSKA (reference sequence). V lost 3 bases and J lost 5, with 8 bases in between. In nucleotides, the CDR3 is TGCAGTGCTAGCGGGCTCCACGAGCAGTACTTC. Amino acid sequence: CSASGLHEQYF.

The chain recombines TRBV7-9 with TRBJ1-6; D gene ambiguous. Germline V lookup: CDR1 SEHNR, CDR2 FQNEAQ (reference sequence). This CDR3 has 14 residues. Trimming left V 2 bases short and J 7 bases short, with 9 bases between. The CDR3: CASSLTFLNSPLHF. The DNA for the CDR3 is TGTGCCAGCAGCTTAACGTTTCTGAATTCACCCCTCCACTTT.

Here the CDR3 DNA reads TGTGCCAGCAGGGGGACTAGCGGGAGCCGCGATACGCAGTATTTT. It specifies CASRGTSGSRDTQYF. The chain uses TRBV2 and TRBJ2-3, with 14 bases fitting TRBD2. Germline CDR1 reads SNHLY; CDR2 reads FYNNEI. Germline trimming cut 6 bases from V and 6 bases from J; bases unmatched to any gene: 5. This CDR3 is 15 amino acids long. The full variable domain, in which reference TRBV2 and TRBJ2-3 provide the parts outside the CDR3, is EPEVTQTPSHQVTQMGQEVILRCVPISNHLYFYWYRQILGQKVEFLVSFYNNEISEKSEIFDDQFSVERPDGSNFTLKIRSTKLEDSAMYFCASRGTSGSRDTQYFGPGTRLTVL.

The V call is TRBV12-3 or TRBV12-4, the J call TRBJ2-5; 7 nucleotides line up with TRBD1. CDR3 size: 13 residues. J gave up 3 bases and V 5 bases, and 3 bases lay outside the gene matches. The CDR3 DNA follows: TGTGCCAGCAGTCCCGGGACAGAAGAGACCCAGTACTTC. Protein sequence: CASSPGTEETQYF.

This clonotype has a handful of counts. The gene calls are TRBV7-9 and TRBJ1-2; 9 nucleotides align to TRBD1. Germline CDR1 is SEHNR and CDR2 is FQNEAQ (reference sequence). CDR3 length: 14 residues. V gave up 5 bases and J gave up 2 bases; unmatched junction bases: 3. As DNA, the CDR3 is TGTGCCAGCAGCCCCGGACAGGGGAACTATGGCTACACCTTC. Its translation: CASSPGQGNYGYTF.

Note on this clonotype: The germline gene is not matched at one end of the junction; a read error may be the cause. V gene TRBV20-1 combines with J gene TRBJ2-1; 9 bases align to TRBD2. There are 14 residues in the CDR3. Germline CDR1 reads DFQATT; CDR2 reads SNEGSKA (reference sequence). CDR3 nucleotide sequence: TGCAGTGCTAGAGGACTAGCGGCCAACAATGAGCAGGTCTTC. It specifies CSARGLAANNEQVF.

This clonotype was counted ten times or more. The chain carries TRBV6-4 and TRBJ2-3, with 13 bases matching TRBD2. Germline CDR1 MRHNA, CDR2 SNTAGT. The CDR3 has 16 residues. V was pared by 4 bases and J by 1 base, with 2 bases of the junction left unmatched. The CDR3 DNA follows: TGTGCCAGCAGTGCTGGGACTAGCGGGGGCACAGATACGCAGTATTTT. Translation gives CASSAGTSGGTDTQYF.

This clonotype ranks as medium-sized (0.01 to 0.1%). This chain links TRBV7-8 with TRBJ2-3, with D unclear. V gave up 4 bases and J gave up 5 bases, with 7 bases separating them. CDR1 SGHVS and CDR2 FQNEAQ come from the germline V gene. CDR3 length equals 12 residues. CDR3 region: CASSSARDTQYF. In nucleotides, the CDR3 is TGTGCCAGCAGCTCCGCCCGAGATACGCAGTATTTT.

CDR3 region: CSAGQGREQYF. The CDR3, as DNA: TGCAGTGCTGGACAGGGCCGCGAGCAGTACTTC. The genes are TRBV20-1 and TRBJ2-7; TRBD1 aligns across 8 bases. This CDR3 contains 11 residues. V trimming: 5 bases; J trimming: 6 bases; junction bases outside the gene matches: 3. Germline CDR1 reads DFQATT; CDR2 reads SNEGSKA (reference sequence).

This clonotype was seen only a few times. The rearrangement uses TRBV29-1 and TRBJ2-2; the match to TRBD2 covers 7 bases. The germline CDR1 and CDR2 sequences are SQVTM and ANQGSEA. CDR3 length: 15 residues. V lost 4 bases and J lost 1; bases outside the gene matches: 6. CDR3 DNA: TGCAGCGTTGGTGGAGCGGGGATGAACACCGGGGAGCTGTTTTTT. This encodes CSVGGAGMNTGELFF.

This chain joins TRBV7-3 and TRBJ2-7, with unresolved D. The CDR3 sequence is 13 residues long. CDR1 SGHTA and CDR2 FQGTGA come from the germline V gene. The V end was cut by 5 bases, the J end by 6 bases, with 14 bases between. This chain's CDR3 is CASSQEERSEQYF. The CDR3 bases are TGTGCCAGCAGCCAAGAAGAAAGATCCGAGCAGTACTTC.

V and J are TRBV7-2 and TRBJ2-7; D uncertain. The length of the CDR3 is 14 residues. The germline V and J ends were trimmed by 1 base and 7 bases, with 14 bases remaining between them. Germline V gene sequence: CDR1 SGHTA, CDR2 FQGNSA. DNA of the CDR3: TGTGCCAGCAGCTTAGACGGGCCCTTCGGGGAGCAGTACTTC. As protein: CASSLDGPFGEQYF.

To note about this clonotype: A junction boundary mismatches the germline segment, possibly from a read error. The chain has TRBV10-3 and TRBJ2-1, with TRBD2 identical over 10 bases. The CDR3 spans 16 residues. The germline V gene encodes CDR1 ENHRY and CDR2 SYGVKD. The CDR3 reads CASSELRTSGHNEQFF. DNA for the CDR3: TGTGCCAGCAGTGAACTCCGGACTAGCGGCCACAATGAGCAGTTCTTC.

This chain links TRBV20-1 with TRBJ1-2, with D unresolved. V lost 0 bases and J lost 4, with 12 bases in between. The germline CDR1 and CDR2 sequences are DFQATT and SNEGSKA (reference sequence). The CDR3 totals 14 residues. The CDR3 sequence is CSARDRQDRYGYTF. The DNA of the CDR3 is TGCAGTGCTAGAGATCGGCAGGACCGCTATGGCTACACCTTC.

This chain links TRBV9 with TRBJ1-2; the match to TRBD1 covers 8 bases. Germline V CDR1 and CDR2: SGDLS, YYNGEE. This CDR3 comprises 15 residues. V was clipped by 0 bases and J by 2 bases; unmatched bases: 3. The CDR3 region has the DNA TGTGCCAGCAGCGTAGGAGGACAGGGAAACTATGGCTACACCTTC. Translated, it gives CASSVGGQGNYGYTF.

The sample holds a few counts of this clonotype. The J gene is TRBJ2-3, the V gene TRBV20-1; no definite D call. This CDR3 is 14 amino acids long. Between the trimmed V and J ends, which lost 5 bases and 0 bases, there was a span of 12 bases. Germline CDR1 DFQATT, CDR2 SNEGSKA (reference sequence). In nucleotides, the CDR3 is TGCAGTGCTTACCCAACCTCTAGCACAGATACGCAGTATTTT. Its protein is CSAYPTSSTDTQYF.